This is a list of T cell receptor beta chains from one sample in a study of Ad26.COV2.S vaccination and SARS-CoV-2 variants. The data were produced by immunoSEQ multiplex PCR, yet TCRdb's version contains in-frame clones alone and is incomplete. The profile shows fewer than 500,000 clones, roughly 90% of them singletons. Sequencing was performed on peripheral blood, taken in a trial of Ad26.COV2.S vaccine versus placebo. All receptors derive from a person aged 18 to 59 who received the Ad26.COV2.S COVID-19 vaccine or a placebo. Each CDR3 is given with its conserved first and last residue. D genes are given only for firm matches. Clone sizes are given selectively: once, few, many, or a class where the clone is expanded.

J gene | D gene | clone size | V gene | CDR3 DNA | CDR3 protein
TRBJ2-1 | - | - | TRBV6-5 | TGTGCCAGCAGAATCGGACCCGCCAGCTACAATGAGCAGTTCTTC | CASRIGPASYNEQFF
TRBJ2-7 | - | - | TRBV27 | TGTGCCAGCAGTTTGAGAGGCGAGCAGTACTTC | CASSLRGEQYF
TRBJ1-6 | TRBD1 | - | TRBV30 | TGTGCCTGGAACGGTGGCAGGGGGATTTCACCCCTCCACTTT | CAWNGGRGISPLHF
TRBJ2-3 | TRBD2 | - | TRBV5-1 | TGCGCCAGCAGCTACACTAGCGGTAGCACAGATACGCAGTATTTT | CASSYTSGSTDTQYF
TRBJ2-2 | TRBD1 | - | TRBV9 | TGTGCCAGCACCAGAGGGACAGCTAACACCGGGGAGCTGTTTTTT | CASTRGTANTGELFF
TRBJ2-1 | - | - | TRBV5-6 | TGTGCCAGCAGCTTGTTGAGCGGTGCGTCCTACAATGAGCAGTTCTTC | CASSLLSGASYNEQFF
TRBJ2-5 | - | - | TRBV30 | TGTGCCTGGAGTTCCGGTCGTCAGGGAGAGACCCAGTACTTC | CAWSSGRQGETQYF
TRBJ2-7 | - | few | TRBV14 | TGTGCCAGCAGCCTCGGCTACGAGCAGTACTTC | CASSLGYEQYF
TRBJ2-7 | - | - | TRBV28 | TGTGCCACCAACCCCAGACAGAGAGAGTACGAGCAGTACTTC | CATNPRQREYEQYF
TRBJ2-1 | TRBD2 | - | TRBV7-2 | TGTGCCAGCAGCTTAGTATTGGCTAGCGGGTTCCTTAATGAGCAGTTCTTC | CASSLVLASGFLNEQFF
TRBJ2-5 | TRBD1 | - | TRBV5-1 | TGCGCCAGTTCCGGACAGGGTCTATTAGAGACCCAGTACTTC | CASSGQGLLETQYF
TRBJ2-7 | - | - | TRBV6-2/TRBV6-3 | TGTGCCAGCAGCGCCCTTAGGGGGAGTGGCGAGCAGTACTTC | CASSALRGSGEQYF
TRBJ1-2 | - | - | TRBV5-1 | TGCGCCAGCAGCTTGGAGGTCCAACCCGTCTATGGCTACACCTTC | CASSLEVQPVYGYTF
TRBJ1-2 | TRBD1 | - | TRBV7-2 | TGTGCCAGCAGCACCAGGACAGGGCAAGGCTACACCTTC | CASSTRTGQGYTF
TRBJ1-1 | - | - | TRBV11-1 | TGTGCCAGCACCCCTTTCGGGGCGAACACTGAAGCTTTCTTT | CASTPFGANTEAFF
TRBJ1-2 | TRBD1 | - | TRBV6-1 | TGTGCCAGCAGCGAAGGACAGGGGGAGGATGGCTACACCTTC | CASSEGQGEDGYTF
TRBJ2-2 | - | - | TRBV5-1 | TGCGCCAGCAGCCCGGGACCAACCGGGGAGCTGTTTTTT | CASSPGPTGELFF
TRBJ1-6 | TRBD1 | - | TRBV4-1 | TGCGCCAGCAGCCACCTCACAGGGGAAGGGTCCAATTCACCCCTCCACTTT | CASSHLTGEGSNSPLHF
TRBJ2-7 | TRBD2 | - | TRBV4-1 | TGCGCCAGCAGCCTGGCGTCTAGCGGCTCCTACGAGCAGTACTTC | CASSLASSGSYEQYF
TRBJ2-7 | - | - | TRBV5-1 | TGCGCCAGCAGCTATCCGGGAACCCACGAGCAGTACTTC | CASSYPGTHEQYF
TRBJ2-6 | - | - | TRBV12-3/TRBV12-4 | TGTGCCAGCGGTAAGTCCGGGGCCAACGTCCTGACTTTC | CASGKSGANVLTF
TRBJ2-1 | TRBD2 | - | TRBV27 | TGTGCCAGCAACTTCTTGGGGGGTGGACTAGCGACGAACAATGAGCAGTTCTTC | CASNFLGGGLATNNEQFF
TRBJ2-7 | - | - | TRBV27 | TGTGCCAGCAGTTACCGCAGGGGAACCTACGAGCAGTACTTC | CASSYRRGTYEQYF
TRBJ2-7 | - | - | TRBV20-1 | TGCAGTACTTGTTTCGAGCAGTACTTC | CSTCFEQYF
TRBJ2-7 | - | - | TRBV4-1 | TGCGCCAGCAGCCAAGGCCAGGGGCTGACCCACGAGCAGTACTTC | CASSQGQGLTHEQYF
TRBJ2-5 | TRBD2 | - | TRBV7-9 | TGTGCCAGCAGCGGTAGCGGGAGAGGTGAGACCCAGTACTTC | CASSGSGRGETQYF
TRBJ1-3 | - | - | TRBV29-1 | TGCAGCGTTGATCTTGGAAACACCATATATTTT | CSVDLGNTIYF
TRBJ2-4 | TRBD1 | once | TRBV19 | TGTGCCAGTAGTTCCAATACAGGGGCTGGCAAAAACATTCAGTACTTC | CASSSNTGAGKNIQYF
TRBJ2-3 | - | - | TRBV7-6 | TGTGCCAGCAGCTTAGTCTCAACTAGCAGCACAGATACGCAGTATTTT | CASSLVSTSSTDTQYF
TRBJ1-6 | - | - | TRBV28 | TGTGCCAGCAGCGGTCTGCGGGATTCACCCCTCCACTTT | CASSGLRDSPLHF
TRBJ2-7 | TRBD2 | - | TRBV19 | TGTGCCAGTAGTATAGGGGGGACTAGCGTCGGGCAGTACTTC | CASSIGGTSVGQYF
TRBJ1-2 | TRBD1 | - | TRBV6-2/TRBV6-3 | TGTGCCAGCAGCCTCCGGGACAGGTCCCAATTCAACTATGGCTACACCTTC | CASSLRDRSQFNYGYTF